A selection of T cell receptor beta chains follows, all from one sample in a study of shared clonotypes between healthy human individuals. This table comes from immunoSEQ multiplex PCR, and its TCRdb copy is limited to in-frame clones, with some not included. The table includes about 2.1 million clones, approximately 94% detected once. Material: naive CD8+ T cells from PBMCs. All receptors derive from a man between 18 and 35 years old in good health. Some clones in this sample may be carry-over from other donors' samples. Each CDR3 is given with its conserved first and last residue. The order of the fields is CDR3 DNA, CDR3 protein, clone size, V gene, D gene, J gene. A D gene is named only where the DNA matches it firmly. Some rows mark clone size as missing; the rest say once, few, many or name a class of expanded clone.

CDR3 DNA: TGCGCCAGCAGCTTCAGGGGACTAGGCCGTTGGGGTGAGCAGTTCTTC
CDR3 protein: CASSFRGLGRWGEQFF
clone size: .
V gene: TRBV5-1
D gene: TRBD2
J gene: TRBJ2-1

CDR3 DNA: TGTGCCAGCAGCGCCCCGGGGAGGGAGACCCAGTACTTC
CDR3 protein: CASSAPGRETQYF
clone size: .
V gene: TRBV7-2
D gene: .
J gene: TRBJ2-5

CDR3 DNA: TGTGCCAGCAGCTTGGCCGTAATCCTTGGGACCGGGACGAGCTCCTACGAGCAGTACTTC
CDR3 protein: CASSLAVILGTGTSSYEQYF
clone size: .
V gene: TRBV5-4
D gene: .
J gene: TRBJ2-7

CDR3 DNA: TGTGCCAGCAGTCAAACAAGGGGGACTGGAAACACCATATATTTT
CDR3 protein: CASSQTRGTGNTIYF
clone size: .
V gene: TRBV6-1
D gene: .
J gene: TRBJ1-3

CDR3 DNA: TGTGCCAGCAGACCTGGGGCGGGACAGGGGCCCTATGGCTACACCTTC
CDR3 protein: CASRPGAGQGPYGYTF
clone size: .
V gene: TRBV7-3
D gene: TRBD1
J gene: TRBJ1-2

CDR3 DNA: TGTGCCAGCAGACCCAGAGGGCTCTACGAGCAGTACTTC
CDR3 protein: CASRPRGLYEQYF
clone size: .
V gene: TRBV28
D gene: .
J gene: TRBJ2-7

CDR3 DNA: TGTGCCTGGAATGGGGGGGCAGGTTTCGATGAGCAGTTCTTC
CDR3 protein: CAWNGGAGFDEQFF
clone size: .
V gene: TRBV30
D gene: .
J gene: TRBJ2-1

CDR3 DNA: TGTGCCAGTTTGTGGGGCTCCGGGGAGCTGTTTTTT
CDR3 protein: CASLWGSGELFF
clone size: .
V gene: TRBV19
D gene: .
J gene: TRBJ2-2

CDR3 DNA: TGTGCCATCAGTGAGTCGAGTGGGGGTGACACTGAAGCTTTCTTT
CDR3 protein: CAISESSGGDTEAFF
clone size: .
V gene: TRBV10-3
D gene: .
J gene: TRBJ1-1

CDR3 DNA: TGTGCCAGCAGTTTATCCGGTACAGATACGCAGTATTTT
CDR3 protein: CASSLSGTDTQYF
clone size: .
V gene: TRBV28
D gene: .
J gene: TRBJ2-3

CDR3 DNA: TGTGCCAGCAGCGCGGGACAGGGGACGGGGTACAATGAGCAGTTCTTC
CDR3 protein: CASSAGQGTGYNEQFF
clone size: .
V gene: TRBV9
D gene: TRBD1
J gene: TRBJ2-1

CDR3 DNA: TGTGCCAGCAGCAATGAGGAATGGTACGAGCAGTACTTC
CDR3 protein: CASSNEEWYEQYF
clone size: .
V gene: TRBV28
D gene: .
J gene: TRBJ2-7

CDR3 DNA: TGTGCCAGCAGTCTAGGGGAGGGCCTAGAGACCCAGTACTTC
CDR3 protein: CASSLGEGLETQYF
clone size: .
V gene: TRBV9
D gene: TRBD2
J gene: TRBJ2-5

CDR3 DNA: TGTGCCAGCAGCGTAGGGACTAGCATTTACAATGAGCAGTTCTTC
CDR3 protein: CASSVGTSIYNEQFF
clone size: .
V gene: TRBV9
D gene: TRBD2
J gene: TRBJ2-1

CDR3 DNA: TGTGCCAGCAGTTACGGGCAGTCCAACTATGGCTACACCTTC
CDR3 protein: CASSYGQSNYGYTF
clone size: once
V gene: TRBV6-5
D gene: .
J gene: TRBJ1-2

CDR3 DNA: TGTGCCAGCAGCGCGGGGGGGAGCGGGATAATCGAGCAGTACTTC
CDR3 protein: CASSAGGSGIIEQYF
clone size: .
V gene: TRBV13
D gene: TRBD2
J gene: TRBJ2-7

CDR3 DNA: TGTGCCAGCAGCAAACTAGCCGCGATAACGAACACCGGGGAGCTGTTTTTT
CDR3 protein: CASSKLAAITNTGELFF
clone size: .
V gene: TRBV7-3
D gene: .
J gene: TRBJ2-2

CDR3 DNA: TGTGCCAGCAGCCAAGATTGGGGCCCCTCCTCCTACAATGAGCAGTTCTTC
CDR3 protein: CASSQDWGPSSYNEQFF
clone size: .
V gene: TRBV14
D gene: .
J gene: TRBJ2-1

CDR3 DNA: TGCGCCAGCAGCTCCTTTGGACTAGCGGGCCCCTACAATGAGCAGTTCTTC
CDR3 protein: CASSSFGLAGPYNEQFF
clone size: .
V gene: TRBV5-1
D gene: TRBD2
J gene: TRBJ2-1

CDR3 DNA: TGTGCCAGCAGTTACGGGCTAGTCGACAATGAGCAGTTCTTC
CDR3 protein: CASSYGLVDNEQFF
clone size: .
V gene: TRBV6-6
D gene: .
J gene: TRBJ2-1

CDR3 DNA: TGCGCCCCCCGTGGTCAGGGGGCACACGAGCAGTACTTC
CDR3 protein: CAPRGQGAHEQYF
clone size: .
V gene: TRBV10-1
D gene: TRBD1
J gene: TRBJ2-7

CDR3 DNA: TGTGCCAGTACTAGCGGGAAGGTCAATGAGCAGTTCTTC
CDR3 protein: CASTSGKVNEQFF
clone size: .
V gene: TRBV19
D gene: TRBD2
J gene: TRBJ2-1

CDR3 DNA: TGTGCCAGCAGCTTACTGGGCACAGATACGCAGTATTTT
CDR3 protein: CASSLLGTDTQYF
clone size: once
V gene: TRBV9
D gene: .
J gene: TRBJ2-3

CDR3 DNA: TGTGCCAGCAGTTTAAAGGCGGTCGACGAGCAGTACTTC
CDR3 protein: CASSLKAVDEQYF
clone size: .
V gene: TRBV28
D gene: .
J gene: TRBJ2-7